This T cell receptor beta chain was identified in a study of identical twins. General study points: Where out-of-frame alpha sequences were twin-shared, they showed excess low generation probability. Abundant beta clonotypes from cord blood bore fewer insertions; memory repertoires lacked this pattern.

The ends were cut back, 1 base at V and 1 base at J, with 11 bases in the middle. The CDR3 consists of 15 residues. Germline V CDR1 and CDR2: SGHRS, YFSETQ. This clonotype was found a few times. The antigen remains undetermined. TCRdb re-analysed the 5' RACE reads in MiXCR, keeping a single row per CDR3 protein. Among about 530,000 distinct CDR3 sequences listed, around 15% were seen once. These data were also filed under a second study, of yellow fever vaccine responses in identical twins. As reported in that work: Reportedly, the response of twins' T cells to the vaccine seemed partly convergent, partly personalized.

This chain connects TRBV5-1 to TRBJ2-5, with a weak D call TRBD1 (5 bases). Source material: CD4+ T cells sorted from blood. The sequence was obtained from a woman between 18 and 30 years old in good health. CDR3 coding DNA: TGCGCCAGCAGCTTGTGGGCCAGGGCCCAAGAGACCCAGTACTTC. Its protein product is CASSLWARAQETQYF.